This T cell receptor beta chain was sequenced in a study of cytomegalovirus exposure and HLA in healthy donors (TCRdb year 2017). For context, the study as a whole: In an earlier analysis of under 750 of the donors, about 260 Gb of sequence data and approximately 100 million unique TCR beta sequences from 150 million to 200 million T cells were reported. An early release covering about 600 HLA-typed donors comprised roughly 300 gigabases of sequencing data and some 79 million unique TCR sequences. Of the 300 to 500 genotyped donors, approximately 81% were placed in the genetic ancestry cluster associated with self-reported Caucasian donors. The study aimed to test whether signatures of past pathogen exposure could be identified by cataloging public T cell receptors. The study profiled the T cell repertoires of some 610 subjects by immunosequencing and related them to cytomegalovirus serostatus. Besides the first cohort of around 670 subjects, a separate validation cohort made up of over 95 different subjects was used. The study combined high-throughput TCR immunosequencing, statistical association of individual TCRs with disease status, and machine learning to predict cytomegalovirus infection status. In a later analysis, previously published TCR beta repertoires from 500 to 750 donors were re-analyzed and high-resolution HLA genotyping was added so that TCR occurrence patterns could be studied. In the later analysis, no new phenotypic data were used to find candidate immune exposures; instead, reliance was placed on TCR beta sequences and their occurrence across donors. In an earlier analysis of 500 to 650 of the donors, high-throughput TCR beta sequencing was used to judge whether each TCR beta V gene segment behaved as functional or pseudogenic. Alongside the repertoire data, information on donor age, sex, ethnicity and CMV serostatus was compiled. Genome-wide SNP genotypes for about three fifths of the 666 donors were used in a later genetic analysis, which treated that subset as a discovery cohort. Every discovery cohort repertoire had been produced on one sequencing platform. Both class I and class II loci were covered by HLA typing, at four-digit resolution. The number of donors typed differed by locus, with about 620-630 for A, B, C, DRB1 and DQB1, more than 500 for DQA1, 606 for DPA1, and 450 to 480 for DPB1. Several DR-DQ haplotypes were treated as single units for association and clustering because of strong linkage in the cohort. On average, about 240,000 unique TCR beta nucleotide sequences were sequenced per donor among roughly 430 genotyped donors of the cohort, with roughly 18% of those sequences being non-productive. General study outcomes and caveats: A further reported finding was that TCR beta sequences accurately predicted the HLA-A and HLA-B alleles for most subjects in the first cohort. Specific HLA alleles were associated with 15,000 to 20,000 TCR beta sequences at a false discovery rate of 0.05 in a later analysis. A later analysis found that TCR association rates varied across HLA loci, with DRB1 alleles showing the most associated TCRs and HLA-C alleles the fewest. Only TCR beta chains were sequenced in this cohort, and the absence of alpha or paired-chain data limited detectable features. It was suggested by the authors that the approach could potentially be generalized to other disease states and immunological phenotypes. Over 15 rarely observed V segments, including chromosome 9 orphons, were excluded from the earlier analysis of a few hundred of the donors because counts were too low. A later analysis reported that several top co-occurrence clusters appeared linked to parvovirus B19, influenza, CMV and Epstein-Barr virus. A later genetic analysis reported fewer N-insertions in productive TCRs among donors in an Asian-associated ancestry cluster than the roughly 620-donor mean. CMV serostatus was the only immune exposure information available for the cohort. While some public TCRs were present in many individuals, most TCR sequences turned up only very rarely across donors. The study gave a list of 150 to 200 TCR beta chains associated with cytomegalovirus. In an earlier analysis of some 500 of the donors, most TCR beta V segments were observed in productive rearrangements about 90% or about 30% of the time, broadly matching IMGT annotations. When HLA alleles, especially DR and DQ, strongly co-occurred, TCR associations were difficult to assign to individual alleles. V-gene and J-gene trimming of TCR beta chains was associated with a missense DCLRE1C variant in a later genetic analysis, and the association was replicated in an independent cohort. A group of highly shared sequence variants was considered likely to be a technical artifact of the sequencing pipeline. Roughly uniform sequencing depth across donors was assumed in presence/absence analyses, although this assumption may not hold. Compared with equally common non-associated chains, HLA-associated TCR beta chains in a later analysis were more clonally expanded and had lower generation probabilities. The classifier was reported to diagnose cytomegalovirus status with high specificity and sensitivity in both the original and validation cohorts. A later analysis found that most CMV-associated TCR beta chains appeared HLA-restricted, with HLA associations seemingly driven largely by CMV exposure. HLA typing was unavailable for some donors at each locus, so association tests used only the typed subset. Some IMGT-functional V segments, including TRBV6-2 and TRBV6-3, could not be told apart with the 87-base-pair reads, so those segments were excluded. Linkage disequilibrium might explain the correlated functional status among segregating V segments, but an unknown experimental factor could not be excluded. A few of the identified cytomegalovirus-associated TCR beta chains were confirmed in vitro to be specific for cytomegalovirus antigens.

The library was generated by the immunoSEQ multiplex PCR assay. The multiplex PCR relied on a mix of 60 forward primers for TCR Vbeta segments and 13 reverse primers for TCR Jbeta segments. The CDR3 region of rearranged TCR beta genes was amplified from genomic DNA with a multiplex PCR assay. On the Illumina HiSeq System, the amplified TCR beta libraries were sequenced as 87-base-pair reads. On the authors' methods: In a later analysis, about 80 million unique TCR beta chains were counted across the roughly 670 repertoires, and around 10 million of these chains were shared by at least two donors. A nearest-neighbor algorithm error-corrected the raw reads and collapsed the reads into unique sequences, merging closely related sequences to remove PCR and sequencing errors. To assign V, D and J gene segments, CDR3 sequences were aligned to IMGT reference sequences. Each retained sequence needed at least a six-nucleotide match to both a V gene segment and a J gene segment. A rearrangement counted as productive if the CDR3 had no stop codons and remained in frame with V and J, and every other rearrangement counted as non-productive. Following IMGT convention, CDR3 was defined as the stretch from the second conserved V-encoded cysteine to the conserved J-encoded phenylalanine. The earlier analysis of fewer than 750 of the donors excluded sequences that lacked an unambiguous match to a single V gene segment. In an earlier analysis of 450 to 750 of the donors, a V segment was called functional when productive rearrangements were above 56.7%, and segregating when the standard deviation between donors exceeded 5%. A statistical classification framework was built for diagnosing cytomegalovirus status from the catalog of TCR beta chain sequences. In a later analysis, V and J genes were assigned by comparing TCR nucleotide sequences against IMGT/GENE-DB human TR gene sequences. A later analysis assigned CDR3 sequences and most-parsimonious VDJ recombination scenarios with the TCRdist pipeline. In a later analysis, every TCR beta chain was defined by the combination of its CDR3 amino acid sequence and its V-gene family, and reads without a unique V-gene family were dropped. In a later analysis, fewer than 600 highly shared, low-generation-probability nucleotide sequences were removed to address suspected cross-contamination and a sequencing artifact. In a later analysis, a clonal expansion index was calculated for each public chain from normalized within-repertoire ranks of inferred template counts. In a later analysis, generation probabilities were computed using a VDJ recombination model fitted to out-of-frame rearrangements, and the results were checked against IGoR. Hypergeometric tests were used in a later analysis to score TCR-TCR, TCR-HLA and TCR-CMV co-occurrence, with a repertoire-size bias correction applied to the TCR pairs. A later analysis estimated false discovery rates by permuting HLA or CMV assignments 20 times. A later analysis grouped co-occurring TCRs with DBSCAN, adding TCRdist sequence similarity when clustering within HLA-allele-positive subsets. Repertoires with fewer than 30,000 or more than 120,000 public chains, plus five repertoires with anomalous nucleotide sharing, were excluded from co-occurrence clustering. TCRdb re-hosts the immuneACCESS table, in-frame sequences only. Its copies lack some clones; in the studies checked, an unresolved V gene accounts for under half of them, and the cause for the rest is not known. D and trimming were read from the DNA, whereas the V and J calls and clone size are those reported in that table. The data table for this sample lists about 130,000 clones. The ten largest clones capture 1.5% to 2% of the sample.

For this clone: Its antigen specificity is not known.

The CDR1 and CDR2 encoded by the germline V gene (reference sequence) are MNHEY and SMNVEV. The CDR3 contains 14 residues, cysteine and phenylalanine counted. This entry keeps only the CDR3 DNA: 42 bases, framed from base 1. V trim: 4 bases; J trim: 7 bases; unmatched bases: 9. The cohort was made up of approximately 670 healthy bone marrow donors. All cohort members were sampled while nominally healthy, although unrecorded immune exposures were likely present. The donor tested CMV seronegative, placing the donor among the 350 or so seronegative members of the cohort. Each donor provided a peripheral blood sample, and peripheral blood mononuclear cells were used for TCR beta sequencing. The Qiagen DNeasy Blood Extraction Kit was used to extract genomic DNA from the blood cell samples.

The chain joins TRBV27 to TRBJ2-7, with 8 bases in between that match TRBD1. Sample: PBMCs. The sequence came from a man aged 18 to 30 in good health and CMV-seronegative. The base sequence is TGTGCCAGCAGTTCCCAGGGGGCGTCGCTTGAGCAGTACTTC. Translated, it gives CASSSQGASLEQYF.